This is a list of T cell receptor beta chains from one sample in a study of early stage breast cancer tumors. Sequencing was performed with immunoSEQ multiplex PCR; in TCRdb, only in-frame clones are kept and a portion is missing. The sample yields 25,000 to 35,000 clones, around 50% seen once. The specimen was breast tumor tissue. These receptors were collected from a person aged 45 to 60 with breast cancer. The CDR3 runs from the conserved cysteine through the conserved F or W. A D gene is named only where the DNA matches it firmly. Expanded clones get a size class; other rows say once, few or many, or leave the size out.

>TRBV27|medium-sized|-|TRBJ1-1
CASKRGTEAFF
TGTGCCAGCAAGAGGGGGACTGAAGCTTTCTTT
>TRBV7-3|few|TRBD2|TRBJ2-7
CANPPGTRGYEQYF
TGTGCCAACCCTCCCGGGACTAGAGGTTACGAGCAGTACTTC
>TRBV19|-|-|TRBJ1-2
CASKGGAPSSYGYTF
TGTGCCAGTAAGGGCGGGGCCCCCTCCAGCTATGGCTACACCTTC
>TRBV18|-|-|TRBJ1-1
CASSPPGGGSNTEAFF
TGTGCCAGCTCACCACCGGGTGGGGGTTCGAACACTGAAGCTTTCTTT
>TRBV5-1|-|-|TRBJ2-7
CASSLLSFVAGSSYEQYF
TGCGCCAGCAGCTTACTTTCCTTCGTTGCGGGGAGCTCCTACGAGCAGTACTTC
>TRBV5-6|-|-|TRBJ1-2
CASSLGSQVLNGYTF
TGTGCCAGCAGCTTGGGGTCACAGGTTCTGAATGGCTACACCTTC
>TRBV6-1|-|TRBD1|TRBJ1-5
CASSADRAHQPQHF
TGTGCCAGCAGCGCTGACAGGGCCCATCAGCCCCAGCATTTT
>TRBV2|-|TRBD2|TRBJ2-1
CASSREGPEQFF
TGTGCCAGCAGTCGGGAGGGACCGGAGCAGTTCTTC
>TRBV30|-|TRBD2|TRBJ2-1
CAWTKTSGSYNEQFF
TGTGCCTGGACCAAGACTAGCGGGAGTTACAATGAGCAGTTCTTC
>TRBV5-1|-|-|TRBJ2-2
CASRLSDTGELFF
TGCGCCAGCAGATTATCCGACACCGGGGAGCTGTTTTTT
>TRBV6-5|few|-|TRBJ1-1
CASTEAFF
TGTGCCAGCACTGAAGCTTTCTTT